This T cell receptor (beta chain) was profiled in a study of blood T cell repertoires in COVID-19. Study-level background: Both acute and convalescent COVID-19 samples were obtained from the United States, Italy and Spain.

Only in-frame clones appear in the TCRdb table, and some are missing; sequencing was by immunoSEQ multiplex PCR. There are under 200,000 clones in the sample; 83% occur only once, and roughly 2% lies in the top ten. Germline lookup yields CDR1 SGDLS and CDR2 YYNGEE. The CDR3 has 15 residues. Between the trimmed V and J ends, which lost 1 base and 3 bases, there was a span of 12 bases. The source material was peripheral blood. This chain connects TRBV9 to TRBJ2-3; D ambiguous. The origin of this receptor is a woman older than 75 with acute or convalescent COVID-19. The CDR3 nucleotides are TGTGCCAGCAGCGTATCCCTAGATCGGACAGATACGCAGTATTTT. This encodes CASSVSLDRTDTQYF.